These T cell receptor beta chains were read from a single sample in a study of human T cells and chemical hapten exposure. TCRdb ran MiXCR on the RACE reads and lists one entry per CDR3 protein. The sample records about 340,000 distinct CDR3 sequences, approximately 6.9% being singletons. Sequenced material: whole blood, taken in connection with sensitization to the hapten diphenylcyclopropenone (DPC). These receptors were taken from a woman under 30 with alopecia areata. Some clones in this sample may be carry-over from other donors' samples. Each CDR3 is given with its conserved first and last residue. A D gene is named only where the DNA matches it firmly. Expanded clones are given a class, and other clones once, few, many or no size at all.

D | size | J | V | CDR3 | DNA
- | many | TRBJ2-3 | TRBV5-1 | CASSLVGSDTQYF | TGCGCCAGCAGCTTGGTAGGATCAGATACGCAGTATTTT
- | few | TRBJ2-1 | TRBV3-1 | CASSRTLGDPSYNEQFF | TGTGCCAGCAGCCGTACCCTCGGGGACCCCTCCTACAATGAGCAGTTCTTC
- | few | TRBJ2-7 | TRBV3-1 | CASSPGHRSYEQYF | TGTGCCAGCAGCCCGGGCCACCGGTCCTACGAGCAGTACTTC
TRBD1 | many | TRBJ1-2 | TRBV2 | CASSPQGTGEIGYTF | TGTGCCAGCAGTCCCCAAGGGACAGGGGAGATCGGCTACACCTTC
- | many | TRBJ2-3 | TRBV3-1 | CASSSFRGVRATDTQYF | TGTGCCAGCAGCTCCTTCCGAGGGGTAAGGGCCACAGATACGCAGTATTTT
TRBD1 | many | TRBJ1-6 | TRBV11-2 | CASSLGQGTNSPLHF | TGTGCCAGCAGCTTAGGACAGGGAACGAATTCACCCCTCCACTTT
TRBD2 | many | TRBJ2-7 | TRBV2 | CARERGVGSSYEQYF | TGTGCCAGGGAGCGGGGGGTCGGAAGCTCCTACGAGCAGTACTTC
- | - | TRBJ1-6 | TRBV5-6 | CASSWGSGEPSFPLHF | TGTGCCAGCAGCTGGGGGTCGGGGGAGCCATCCTTTCCCCTCCACTTT
- | many | TRBJ1-6 | TRBV4-1 | CASSQEGALGSPLHF | TGCGCCAGCAGCCAAGAAGGGGCGTTGGGTTCACCCCTCCACTTT
- | - | TRBJ2-3 | TRBV7-8 | CASSLGGAADTQYF | TGTGCCAGCAGCTTAGGGGGGGCGGCAGATACGCAGTATTTT
TRBD1 | - | TRBJ1-2 | TRBV7-9 | CASRFGQGYGYTF | TGTGCCAGCAGATTCGGACAGGGCTATGGCTACACCTTC
- | many | TRBJ1-5 | TRBV3-1 | CASSPHAGPQHF | TGTGCCAGCAGCCCTCATGCAGGTCCCCAGCATTTT
- | few | TRBJ1-1 | TRBV12-3/TRBV12-4 | CASSLKGGNTEAFF | TGTGCCAGCAGTTTAAAAGGCGGGAACACTGAAGCTTTCTTT
- | many | TRBJ2-3 | TRBV7-2 | CASSLPGAPDTQYF | TGTGCCAGCAGCTTGCCTGGGGCCCCCGATACGCAGTATTTT
TRBD1 | many | TRBJ2-7 | TRBV5-1 | CASSLGTGHSYEQYF | TGCGCCAGCAGCTTAGGGACAGGGCACTCCTACGAGCAGTACTTC
- | many | TRBJ1-1 | TRBV29-1 | CSVETGSNTEAFF | TGCAGCGTTGAAACAGGCTCGAACACTGAAGCTTTCTTT
- | - | TRBJ1-6 | TRBV7-3 | CASSFGQGMNSPLHF | TGTGCCAGCAGCTTTGGGCAGGGGATGAATTCACCCCTCCACTTT
- | - | TRBJ2-5 | TRBV27 | CASSPRQGDQETQYF | TGTGCCAGCAGTCCTCGACAAGGGGACCAAGAGACCCAGTACTTC
- | many | TRBJ1-1 | TRBV12-3/TRBV12-4 | CALSGQQNTEAFF | TGTGCCCTGTCGGGGCAGCAGAACACTGAAGCTTTCTTT
TRBD2 | few | TRBJ2-2 | TRBV5-4 | CASYARGGIVGELFF | TGTGCCAGCTATGCGCGGGGGGGTATCGTCGGCGAGCTGTTTTTT
TRBD1 | - | TRBJ1-2 | TRBV20-1 | CSAPPRQGALLGYGYTF | TGCAGTGCTCCCCCTCGACAGGGGGCCTTACTAGGCTATGGCTACACCTTC
TRBD1 | many | TRBJ2-1 | TRBV29-1 | CSVGWTGDNEQFF | TGCAGCGTTGGGTGGACAGGGGACAATGAGCAGTTCTTC
TRBD1 | - | TRBJ2-5 | TRBV6-5 | CASSRAGTGEETQYF | TGTGCCAGCAGTCGAGCCGGGACAGGTGAAGAGACCCAGTACTTC
- | - | TRBJ1-3 | TRBV10-3 | CAISVGGTGNTIYF | TGTGCCATCAGTGTCGGAGGGACTGGAAACACCATATATTTT
- | many | TRBJ2-4 | TRBV13 | CASSDNHRNIQYF | TGTGCCAGCAGCGATAATCATAGGAACATTCAGTACTTC
- | - | TRBJ2-6 | TRBV4-2 | CASSDSYSGANVLTF | TGTGCCAGCAGCGACAGCTACTCTGGGGCCAACGTCCTGACTTTC
- | - | TRBJ2-7 | TRBV28 | CASSSPGEAYEQYF | TGTGCCAGCAGTTCCCCGGGGGAGGCCTACGAGCAGTACTTC
TRBD2 | many | TRBJ2-3 | TRBV29-1 | CSVGGLAGNTDTQYF | TGCAGCGTTGGGGGACTAGCGGGGAACACAGATACGCAGTATTTT
TRBD2 | few | TRBJ2-7 | TRBV5-1 | CASSLLGLAYEQYF | TGCGCCAGCAGCTTGCTGGGACTAGCCTACGAGCAGTACTTC
- | - | TRBJ1-5 | TRBV7-2 | CASSPEGRQPQHF | TGTGCCAGCAGCCCCGAGGGACGGCAGCCCCAGCATTTT
- | many | TRBJ1-1 | TRBV4-3 | CASSPLADMNTEAFF | TGCGCCAGCAGCCCCTTGGCAGACATGAACACTGAAGCTTTCTTT
- | few | TRBJ1-1 | TRBV20-1 | CSAIPGETEAFF | TGCAGTGCTATCCCCGGGGAAACTGAAGCTTTCTTT
- | few | TRBJ1-1 | TRBV7-3 | CASSGGMNTEAFF | TGTGCCAGCAGCGGGGGCATGAACACTGAAGCTTTCTTT
- | - | TRBJ1-2 | TRBV12-3/TRBV12-4 | CASHRFFYGYTF | TGTGCCAGCCACAGGTTCTTCTATGGCTACACCTTC
- | many | TRBJ1-5 | TRBV18 | CASSGQEGNQPQHF | TGTGCCAGCTCGGGGCAGGAGGGCAATCAGCCCCAGCATTTT
- | many | TRBJ2-3 | TRBV19 | CASSGRQARTDTQYF | TGTGCCAGTAGTGGAAGACAGGCCCGCACAGATACGCAGTATTTT
- | - | TRBJ1-5 | TRBV12-3/TRBV12-4 | CASSETGYSNQPQHF | TGTGCCAGCAGTGAGACAGGATATAGCAATCAGCCCCAGCATTTT
- | many | TRBJ1-1 | TRBV15 | CATSAGGGTEAFF | TGTGCCACCAGCGCAGGAGGGGGCACTGAAGCTTTCTTT
- | - | TRBJ1-5 | TRBV7-2 | CASSSQTENQPQHF | TGTGCCAGCAGCTCACAGACAGAAAATCAGCCCCAGCATTTT
- | many | TRBJ1-3 | TRBV13 | CASSVSGNTIYF | TGTGCCAGCAGCGTCTCTGGAAACACCATATATTTT
- | many | TRBJ2-3 | TRBV9 | CASSPPGDPGGTQYF | TGTGCCAGCAGCCCCCCGGGGGATCCCGGTGGTACGCAGTATTTT
TRBD1 | - | TRBJ2-1 | TRBV5-1 | CASSLQGGGHNEQFF | TGCGCCAGCAGTCTACAGGGGGGTGGACACAATGAGCAGTTCTTC